This TCR beta chain was found in a study of T cell changes during pregnancy in multiple sclerosis. Data came from immunoSEQ multiplex PCR; TCRdb stores just in-frame clones and leaves some out. The repertoire holds fewer than 85,000 clones, roughly 93% seen once, with approximately 2.5% in the top ten. V was cut by 4 bases and J by 4 bases, with 26 bases left in between. Per the germline V gene, CDR1 is PRHDT and CDR2 is FYEKMQ (reference sequence). The CDR3 runs to 19 residues. The V and J genes are TRBV13 and TRBJ1-3, with a possible D match to TRBD1 (5 bases). The sequencing here drew on peripheral blood, taken in the second trimester of pregnancy. This sequence originates from a female donor with multiple sclerosis, enrolled in a pregnancy study. The CDR3 DNA is TGTGCCAGCAGCTCCCGAGCGGGTGGCAGGGCGGTGGAAGGAAACACCATATATTTT. Encoded protein: CASSSRAGGRAVEGNTIYF. Supplemented by reference TRBV13 and TRBJ1-3, the full variable domain reads AAGVIQSPRHLIKEKRETATLKCYPIPRHDTVYWYQQGPGQDPQFLISFYEKMQSDKGSIPDRFSAQQFSDYHSELNMSSLELGDSALYFCASSSRAGGRAVEGNTIYFGEGSWLTVV.